These 13 T cell receptor beta chains were all obtained from the same sample, sequenced in a study of T cells expressing NK-cell markers. For each CDR3 protein, TCRdb gives one entry from its re-call of the 5' RACE reads, without DNA. The sample table includes roughly 180,000 distinct CDR3 sequences. The sample consisted of blood T cells: a sorted CD56 or NKG2C T cell subset, CD4+ or CD8+ T cells, or bulk PBMC T cells (not recorded which). These receptors were collected from a man aged 18 to 70 in good health.

The chain combines TRBV20-1 with TRBJ1-5; there is no DNA to check the TCRdb D call of TRBD1. The germline CDR1 and CDR2 sequences are DFQATT and SNEGSKA (reference sequence). The CDR3 is 14 amino acids. The CDR3 sequence: CSARDRISNQPQHF.

The V and J genes are TRBV27 and TRBJ2-3. Germline CDR1 and CDR2: MNHEY and SMNVEV (reference sequence). CDR3 size: 14 residues. The CDR3 protein is CASSPRPSTDTQYF.

The chain is built from TRBV5-1 and TRBJ1-1. Germline CDR1 is SGHRS and CDR2 is YFSETQ. This CDR3 is 12 amino acids long. The CDR3 sequence: CASGIGGTEAFF. Drawing the rest from reference TRBV5-1 and TRBJ1-1, the complete variable domain is KAGVTQTPRYLIKTRGQQVTLSCSPISGHRSVSWYQQTPGQGLQFLFEYFSETQRNKGNFPGRFSGRQFSNSRSEMNVSTLELGDSALYLCASGIGGTEAFFGQGTRLTVV.

The chain employs TRBV6-1 and TRBJ2-7; the D call from TCRdb, TRBD1, cannot be confirmed without DNA. Germline-derived CDR1 and CDR2 are MNHNS and SASEGT. The CDR3 consists of 14 residues. This CDR3 reads CASRQGPSSYEQYF.

The chain has TRBV6-1 and TRBJ1-1; TCRdb reports TRBD1, a call that lacks DNA to check it against. The CDR3 totals 16 residues. CDR1 and CDR2 (germline): MNHNS, SASEGT. The CDR3 sequence: CASSEFWTGMNTEAFF.

The chain has TRBV5-6 and TRBJ2-1; absent DNA, TCRdb's TRBD2 call cannot be checked. The CDR3 runs to 13 residues. In germline, CDR1 is SGHDT, CDR2 YYEEEE. The CDR3 reads CASSLVSGGPQFF.

The V gene is TRBV7-6, the J gene TRBJ1-6; TCRdb gives TRBD1 as the D gene, but with no DNA this cannot be confirmed. This CDR3 has 14 residues. Germline CDR1 is SGHVS and CDR2 is FNYEAQ. This CDR3 reads CASSPDRGISPLHF.

The rearrangement links TRBV6-1 to TRBJ2-7. The CDR3 is 14 residues long. Germline CDR1 MNHNS, CDR2 SASEGT. The CDR3 region is CASSESYWEYEQYF.

This chain connects TRBV3-1 to TRBJ2-5; the TCRdb D gene call, TRBD2, has no DNA to confirm it. The germline V gene has CDR1 LGHDT and CDR2 YNNKEL (reference sequence). This CDR3 is 15 amino acids long. The CDR3 here is CASSPTLAGRETQYF.

The chain couples TRBV6-1 to TRBJ1-6; TCRdb lists TRBD1, though no DNA is available to test this call. The CDR3 length is 14 residues. The germline V gene has CDR1 MNHNS and CDR2 SASEGT. The CDR3 is CASSPTGIWVPLHF.

V gene TRBV12-3 or TRBV12-4 combines with J gene TRBJ2-1. The CDR3 length is 16 residues. The CDR3 spells CASSLAGYSSYNEQFF.

The chain has TRBV29-1 and TRBJ1-2; TCRdb gives TRBD1 as the D gene, but with no DNA this cannot be confirmed. This CDR3 comprises 13 residues. CDR1 and CDR2 (germline): SQVTM, ANQGSEA. CDR3 region: CSVGGDSNYGYTF. The whole variable domain, filled in from reference TRBV29-1 and TRBJ1-2, reads SAVISQKPSRDICQRGTSLTIQCQVDSQVTMMFWYRQQPGQSLTLIATANQGSEATYESGFVIDKFPISRPNLTFSTLTVSNMSPEDSSIYLCSVGGDSNYGYTFGSGTRLTVV.

CDR3 region: CASSILPGTITYEQYF. The chain uses TRBV6-5 and TRBJ2-7; the TRBD1 assignment by TCRdb is unverifiable without DNA. Germline V gene sequence: CDR1 MNHEY, CDR2 SVGAGI. This CDR3 contains 16 residues.